This T cell receptor beta chain was sequenced in a study of cytomegalovirus exposure and HLA in healthy donors. Assay used: immunoSEQ multiplex PCR; TCRdb lists only in-frame clones, some missing. The sample lists about 82,000 clones, approximately 93% occurring once. The donors were members of the validation cohort, which comprised 120 subjects and was separate from the first cohort of 666 subjects. Trimming removed 0 bases from V and 6 bases from J; junction bases left unmatched: 8. CDR3 size: 17 residues. Germline V gene data show CDR1 as MGHRA and CDR2 as YSYEKL. Material: PBMCs. The TCR comes from a man between 18 and 29 years old in good health and CMV-seronegative. V usage is TRBV4-1 and J usage is TRBJ2-1; 10 bases agree with TRBD2. CDR3 DNA sequence: TGCGCCAGCAGCCAAGATGGGAGAGCGGGAGGGCTCAATGAGCAGTTCTTC. Its protein product is CASSQDGRAGGLNEQFF.